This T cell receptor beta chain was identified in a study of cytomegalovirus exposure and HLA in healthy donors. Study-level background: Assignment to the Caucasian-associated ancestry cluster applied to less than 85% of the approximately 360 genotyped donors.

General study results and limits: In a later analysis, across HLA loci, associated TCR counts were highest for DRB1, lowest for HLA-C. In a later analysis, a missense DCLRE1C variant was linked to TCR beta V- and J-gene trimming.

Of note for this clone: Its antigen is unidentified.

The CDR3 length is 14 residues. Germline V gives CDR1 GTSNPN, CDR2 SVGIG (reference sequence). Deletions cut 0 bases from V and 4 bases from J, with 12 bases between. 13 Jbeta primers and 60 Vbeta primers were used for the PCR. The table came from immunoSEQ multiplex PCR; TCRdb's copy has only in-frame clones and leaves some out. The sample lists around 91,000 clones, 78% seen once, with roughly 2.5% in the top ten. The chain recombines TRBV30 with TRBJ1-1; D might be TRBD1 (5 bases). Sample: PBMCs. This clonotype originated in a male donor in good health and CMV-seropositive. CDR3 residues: CAWSVRGEITEAFF. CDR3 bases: TGTGCCTGGAGTGTACGGGGGGAGATCACTGAAGCTTTCTTT.